Reported below is one T cell receptor (beta chain). Its antigen is as yet unknown. The sample is drawn from a study of cytomegalovirus exposure and HLA in healthy donors. Study-wide results and caveats: For most TCR sequences rarity was the rule, although some public TCRs occurred in many donors. The classifier reportedly diagnosed cytomegalovirus status with high specificity and sensitivity.

After removal of 3 bases from V and 0 bases from J, the junction contained 19 bases not matched to a gene. Germline CDR1 reads LGHNT; CDR2 reads FRNRAP. This CDR3 is built from 21 residues. The table came from immunoSEQ multiplex PCR; TCRdb's copy has only in-frame clones and leaves some out. The sample records 120,000 or so clones, almost 90% being singletons. This clonotype was obtained from a man aged 25 to 40 in good health and CMV-seronegative. Sequenced sample: PBMCs. The chain is built from TRBV12-5 and TRBJ2-7; 11 bases map to TRBD2. For the CDR3, the DNA is TGTGCTAGTGGTTTTGTGGGATCGACGTACCCCGGGACTAGCGGCTCCTACGAGCAGTACTTC. It encodes CASGFVGSTYPGTSGSYEQYF.